The 14 T cell receptor beta chains below were found in one sample sequenced in a study of T-cell memory formation after mild COVID-19. TCRdb redid the calling of the 5' RACE reads with MiXCR, one entry per CDR3 protein. The sample records nearly 40,000 distinct CDR3 sequences, 6.1% being singletons. The sequencing input was PBMCs or a T cell subset sorted from them (not recorded which). The receptors were sampled from an adult who had mild COVID-19 (a few samples of this study predate the infection). Cell type and time point are not known.

This clonotype was recorded at least ten times. CDR3 in DNA: TGCGCCAGCAGCCCAGTAGAGACTAGCTCCTACAATGAGCAGTTCTTC. Protein: CASSPVETSSYNEQFF. The chain joins TRBV4-3 to TRBJ2-1; the D gene is possibly TRBD2 (6 bases). The CDR3 consists of 16 residues. The germline V gene encodes CDR1 LGHNA and CDR2 YSLEER. V was pared by 4 bases and J by 0 bases, with 13 bases between.

This clonotype came up many times. The chain combines TRBV12-3 or TRBV12-4 with TRBJ2-7, with TRBD1 as a possible D gene (6 bases). The V gene lost 6 bases and the J gene lost 7 bases, with 22 bases spanning the gap. This CDR3 contains 15 residues. The CDR3 DNA is TGTGCCAGCAGCCGGACGGCAGGGGTTCTTGGGGAGCAGTACTTC. It encodes CASSRTAGVLGEQYF.

In DNA form, the CDR3 reads TGTGCCAGCAGTTCGGGGGGACTAGCGGGAGCAAATGAGCAGTTCTTC. Encoded protein: CASSSGGLAGANEQFF. The genes are TRBV12-3 or TRBV12-4 and TRBJ2-1, with 14 bases identical to TRBD2. This CDR3 spans 16 amino acids. Trimming removed 4 bases from V and 7 bases from J; junction bases left unmatched: 6.

V and J are TRBV12-3 or TRBV12-4 and TRBJ2-5, with TRBD1 as a possible D gene (6 bases). Trimming took off 6 bases at V and 7 bases at J, with 15 bases between the two ends. The CDR3 totals 13 residues. The DNA of the CDR3 is TGTGCCAGCAGGGAAAGACAGGCAGGGACCCAGTACTTC. Translated: CASRERQAGTQYF.

This clonotype was recorded at least ten times. V gene TRBV7-8 combines with J gene TRBJ2-5, with TRBD1 as a possible D gene (5 bases). V dropped 5 bases and J dropped 5 bases, with 15 bases sitting between them. The CDR3 runs 14 residues. Germline-derived CDR1 and CDR2 are SGHVS and FQNEAQ. CDR3 region: CASSPMASGETQYF. In nucleotides, the CDR3 is TGTGCCAGCAGCCCCATGGCGTCAGGGGAGACCCAGTACTTC.

This clonotype was observed a few times. This chain uses TRBV10-3 with TRBJ1-1, with D perhaps TRBD1 (5 bases). Trimming left V 5 bases short and J 1 base short, with 8 bases between. The CDR3 is 13 residues long. Germline values: CDR1 ENHRY, CDR2 SYGVKD. For the CDR3, the DNA is TGTGCCATCAGTTCTGGACAGAACACTGAAGCTTTCTTT. This codes for CAISSGQNTEAFF.

This clonotype was detected once. The chain joins TRBV7-8 to TRBJ2-7; 7 bases match TRBD1. The CDR3 covers 16 residues. CDR1 is SGHVS and CDR2 is FQNEAQ in the germline V gene. Trimming removed 4 bases from V and 0 bases from J; junction bases left unmatched: 9. The CDR3 DNA sequence: TGTGCCAGCAGCTCCCCCCGGGGACAGAGCTCCTACGAGCAGTACTTC. Protein sequence: CASSSPRGQSSYEQYF.

The chain couples TRBV7-9 to TRBJ2-1; 7 bases fit TRBD2. Trimming cost V 0 bases and J 4 bases; bases outside gene matches: 6. The CDR3 is made up of 16 amino acids. CDR1 is SEHNR, CDR2 FQNEAQ, per germline (reference sequence). The CDR3 nucleotides are TGTGCCAGCAGCTTAGCGGCGGGAGCCCCATACAATGAGCAGTTCTTC. Translation: CASSLAAGAPYNEQFF.

This clonotype came up a few times. The rearrangement uses TRBV7-2 and TRBJ1-5, with TRBD1 matching 7 bases. Per the germline V gene, CDR1 is SGHTA and CDR2 is FQGNSA. Unmatched junction bases numbered 3, after V lost 3 bases and J lost 7 bases. The length of the CDR3 is 13 residues. The CDR3 DNA reads as TGTGCCAGCAGCTTCCAAGGGGGCCAGCCCCAGCATTTT. It specifies CASSFQGGQPQHF.

Only a few counts were recorded for this clonotype. The chain carries TRBV6-5 and TRBJ1-2; D gene uncertain. Germline loops: CDR1 MNHEY, CDR2 SVGAGI. The CDR3 length is 11 residues. V was trimmed by 6 bases and J by 7 bases, leaving 9 bases between them. In DNA form, the CDR3 reads TGTGCCAGCAGGTCGGGTCGTGGCTACACCTTC. As protein: CASRSGRGYTF.

This chain connects TRBV7-3 to TRBJ2-3, with 8 nucleotides matching TRBD1. CDR1 and CDR2 (germline): SGHTA, FQGTGA. The CDR3 runs 15 residues. Trimming at V came to 5 bases and at J to 6 bases, leaving 10 bases not matched to a gene. CDR3 sequence reads: CASSLGQAPPDTQYF. In DNA form, the CDR3 reads TGTGCCAGCAGCCTGGGACAGGCGCCTCCGGATACGCAGTATTTT.

This clonotype showed up many times. The V gene is TRBV7-3, the J gene TRBJ2-3, with TRBD2 matching 9 bases. The junction had 6 bases not matched to a gene; V was cut back by 3 bases and J by 5 bases. Germline V CDR1 and CDR2: SGHTA, FQGTGA. CDR3 length: 15 residues. CDR3 in DNA: TGTGCCAGCAGCTTTTCAGCGGGAGGTGTAGATACGCAGTATTTT. Its translation: CASSFSAGGVDTQYF.

This clonotype was seen only a few times. This chain connects TRBV5-1 to TRBJ2-5; either TRBD1 or TRBD2 may fit D (6 bases each). The CDR3 sequence is 14 residues long. The germline V and J ends were trimmed by 6 bases and 5 bases, with 17 bases remaining between them. Germline V gene sequence: CDR1 SGHRS, CDR2 YFSETQ. The CDR3 DNA follows: TGCGCCAGCACGGGGGCAGGGAGTTCCGAGACCCAGTACTTC. Translated, it gives CASTGAGSSETQYF.

This chain joins TRBV4-3 and TRBJ2-7, with D tentatively TRBD1 (5 bases). This CDR3 has 15 residues. Trimming pared 4 bases from V and 0 bases from J, leaving 13 bases between. Germline V gene data show CDR1 as LGHNA and CDR2 as YSLEER. The CDR3 reads CASSLGYQGSYEQYF. DNA of the CDR3: TGCGCCAGCAGCCTGGGTTATCAGGGCTCCTACGAGCAGTACTTC.